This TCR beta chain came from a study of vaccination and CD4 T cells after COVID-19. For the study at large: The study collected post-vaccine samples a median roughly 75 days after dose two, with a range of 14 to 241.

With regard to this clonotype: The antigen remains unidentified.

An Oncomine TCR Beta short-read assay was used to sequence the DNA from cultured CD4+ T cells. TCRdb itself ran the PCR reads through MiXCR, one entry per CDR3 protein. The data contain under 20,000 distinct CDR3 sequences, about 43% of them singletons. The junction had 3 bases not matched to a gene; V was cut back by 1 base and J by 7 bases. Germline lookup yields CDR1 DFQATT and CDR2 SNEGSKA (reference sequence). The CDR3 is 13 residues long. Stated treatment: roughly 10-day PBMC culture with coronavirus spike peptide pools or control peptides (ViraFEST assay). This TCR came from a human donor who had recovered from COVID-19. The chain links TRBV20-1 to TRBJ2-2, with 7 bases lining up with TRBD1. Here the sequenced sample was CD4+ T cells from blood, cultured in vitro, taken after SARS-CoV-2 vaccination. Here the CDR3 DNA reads TGCAGTGCTAGAGTCAGGGGGTTCGGGGAGCTGTTTTTT. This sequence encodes CSARVRGFGELFF.